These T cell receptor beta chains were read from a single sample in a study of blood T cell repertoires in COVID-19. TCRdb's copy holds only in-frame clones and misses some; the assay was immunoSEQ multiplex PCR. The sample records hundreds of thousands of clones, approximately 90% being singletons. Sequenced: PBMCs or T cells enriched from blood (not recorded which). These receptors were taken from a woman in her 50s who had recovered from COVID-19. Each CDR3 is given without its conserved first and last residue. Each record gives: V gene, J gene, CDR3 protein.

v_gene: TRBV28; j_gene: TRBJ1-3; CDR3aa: ASSRASSGNTIY
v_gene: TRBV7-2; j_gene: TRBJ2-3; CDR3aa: ASSLLGQTDTQY
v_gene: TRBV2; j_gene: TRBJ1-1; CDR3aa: ASSTGTEAF
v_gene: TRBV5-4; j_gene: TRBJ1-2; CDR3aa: ASSTIDRAADYGYT
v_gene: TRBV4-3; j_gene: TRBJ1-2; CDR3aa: ASSTRQNQYGYT
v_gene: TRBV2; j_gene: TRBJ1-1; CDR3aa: ATPARSPSDTEAF
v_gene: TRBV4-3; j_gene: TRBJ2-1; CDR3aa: ASSPLDSYNEQF
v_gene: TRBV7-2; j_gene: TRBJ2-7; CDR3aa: ASSWGAGEHYEQY
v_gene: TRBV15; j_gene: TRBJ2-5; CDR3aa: ATSRDGSVGRETQY
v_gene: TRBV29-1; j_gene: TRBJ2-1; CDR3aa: SASTYRGERPNEQF
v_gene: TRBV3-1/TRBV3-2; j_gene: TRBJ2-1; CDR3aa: ASSSGTRFYNEQF
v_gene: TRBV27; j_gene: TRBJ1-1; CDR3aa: ASSFRGPTEAF
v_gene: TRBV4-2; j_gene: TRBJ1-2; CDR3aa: ASSQEAGVRDYGYT
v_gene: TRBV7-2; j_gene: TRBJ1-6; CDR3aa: ASSPGTANSPLH
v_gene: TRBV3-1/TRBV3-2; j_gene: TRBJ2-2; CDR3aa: ASSQEGGPAGELF
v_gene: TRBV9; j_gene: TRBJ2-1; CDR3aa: ASSLRGTSGGPGNEQF
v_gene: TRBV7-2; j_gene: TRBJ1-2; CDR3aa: ASSLNPGGNYGYT
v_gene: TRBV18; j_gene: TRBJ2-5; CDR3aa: ASSSGTGGQETQY
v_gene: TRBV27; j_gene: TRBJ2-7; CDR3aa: ASSSRLKMAYEQY
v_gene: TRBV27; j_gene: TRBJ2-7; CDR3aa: ASSRKGTGLYEQY
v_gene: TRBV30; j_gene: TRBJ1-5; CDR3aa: AWSVRGRGTGISNQPQH
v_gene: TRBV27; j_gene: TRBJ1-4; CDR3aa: ASSDRVDGLREKLF
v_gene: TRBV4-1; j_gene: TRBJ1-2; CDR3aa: ASSPQVGRGGYGYT
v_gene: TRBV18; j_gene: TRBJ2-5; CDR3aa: ASSPRAGQETQY
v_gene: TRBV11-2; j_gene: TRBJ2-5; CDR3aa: ASSLGTSTALETQY
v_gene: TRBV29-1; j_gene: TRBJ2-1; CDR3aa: SVGRGSSYNEQF
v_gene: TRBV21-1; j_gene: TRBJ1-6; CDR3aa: ASSKTVVPGGYVLH
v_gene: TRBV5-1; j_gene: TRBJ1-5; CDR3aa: ASSLGQGAFQPQH
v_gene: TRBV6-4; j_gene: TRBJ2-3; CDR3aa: ASSDSGGIVSTDTQY
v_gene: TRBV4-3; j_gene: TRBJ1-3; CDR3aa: ASSQDRGNTIY
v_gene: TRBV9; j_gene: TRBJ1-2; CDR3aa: ASSTGGFYGYT
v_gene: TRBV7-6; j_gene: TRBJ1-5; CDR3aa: ASSPRAGSNQPQH
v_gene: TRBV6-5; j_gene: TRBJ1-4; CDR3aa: ASSYGLGNEKLF
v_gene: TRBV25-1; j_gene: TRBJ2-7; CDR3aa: ASSDGGGTYEQY
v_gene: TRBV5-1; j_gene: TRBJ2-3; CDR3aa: ASTGWVGTDTQY
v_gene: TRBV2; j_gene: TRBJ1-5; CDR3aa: ASSEYRGLGQPQH
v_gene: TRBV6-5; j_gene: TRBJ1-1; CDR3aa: ASSLQGGDAF
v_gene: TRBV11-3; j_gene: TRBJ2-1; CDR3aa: ASSSRGDNEQF
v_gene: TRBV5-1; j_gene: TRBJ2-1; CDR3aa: ASSSLADEQF
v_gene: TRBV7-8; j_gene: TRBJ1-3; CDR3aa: ASSLSHSQRSRQHSGNTIY
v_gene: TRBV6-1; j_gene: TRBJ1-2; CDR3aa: ASSERSVRTGGLRGYT
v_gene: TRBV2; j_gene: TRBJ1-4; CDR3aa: ASNLGGNNEKLF
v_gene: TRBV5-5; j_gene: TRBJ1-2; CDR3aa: ASSVSGTPPDYGYT
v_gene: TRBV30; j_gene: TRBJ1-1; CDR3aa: AWSVGESWWNTEAF
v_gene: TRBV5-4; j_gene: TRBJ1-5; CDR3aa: ASSIQGNNQPQH
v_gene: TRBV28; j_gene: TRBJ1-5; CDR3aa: ASSFMRGTGEPYSNQPQH
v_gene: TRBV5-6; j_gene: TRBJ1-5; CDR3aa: ASSLRQRMNQPQH
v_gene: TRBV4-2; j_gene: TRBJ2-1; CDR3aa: ASSQDLAGEKYNEQF
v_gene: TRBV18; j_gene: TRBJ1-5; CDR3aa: ASSASGVGNQPQH
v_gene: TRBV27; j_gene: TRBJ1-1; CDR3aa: ASNYRGSNTEAF
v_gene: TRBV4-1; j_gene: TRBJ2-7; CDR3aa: ASSQGHHYSYEQY
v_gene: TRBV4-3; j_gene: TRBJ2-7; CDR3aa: ASSPREGGSYEQY
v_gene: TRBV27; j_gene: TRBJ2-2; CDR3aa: ASSSTGIFTGELF
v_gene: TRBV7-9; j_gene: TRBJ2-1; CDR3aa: ATRGGNEQF
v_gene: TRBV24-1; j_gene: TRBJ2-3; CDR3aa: ATSDVILAGSAADTQY
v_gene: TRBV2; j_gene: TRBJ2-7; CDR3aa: ASSDMGQGGYEQY
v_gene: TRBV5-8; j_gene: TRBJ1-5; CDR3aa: ASSLGSGQGNQPQH